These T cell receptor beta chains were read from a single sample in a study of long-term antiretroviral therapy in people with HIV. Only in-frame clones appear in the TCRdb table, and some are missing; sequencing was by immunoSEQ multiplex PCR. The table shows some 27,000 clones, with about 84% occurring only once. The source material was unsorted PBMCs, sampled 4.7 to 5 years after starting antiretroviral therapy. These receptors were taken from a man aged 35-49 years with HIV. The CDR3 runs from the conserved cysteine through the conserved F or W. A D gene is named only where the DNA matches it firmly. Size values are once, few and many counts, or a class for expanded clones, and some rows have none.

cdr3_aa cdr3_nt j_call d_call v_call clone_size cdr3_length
CASSGGGRNTGELFF TGTGCCAGCAGTGGAGGAGGGAGAAACACCGGGGAGCTGTTTTTT TRBJ2-2 - TRBV2 - 15
CASSVSSEAFF TGTGCCAGCAGTGTATCTTCTGAAGCTTTCTTT TRBJ1-1 - TRBV2 - 11
CSVESGMNTEAFF TGCAGCGTTGAATCGGGGATGAACACTGAAGCTTTCTTT TRBJ1-1 - TRBV29-1 - 13
CASSLKQGDNEQFF TGTGCCAGCAGCTTAAAACAGGGGGACAATGAGCAGTTCTTC TRBJ2-1 TRBD1 TRBV5-4 - 14
CASSLGSHSGNTIYF TGTGCCAGCAGCTTAGGCAGCCACTCTGGAAACACCATATATTTT TRBJ1-3 - TRBV7-2 - 15
CASTPGSLGGYTF TGTGCCAGCACTCCGGGCTCCTTGGGTGGCTACACCTTC TRBJ1-2 - TRBV5-6 - 13
CAISDSVTGAGQPQHF TGTGCCATCAGTGATTCGGTGACGGGGGCAGGACAGCCCCAGCATTTT TRBJ1-5 - TRBV10-3 - 16
CAWSPTDSIFSDTQYF TGTGCCTGGAGTCCAACCGACAGTATATTTTCAGATACGCAGTATTTT TRBJ2-3 - TRBV30 - 16
CASSLVAGVSTEAFF TGTGCCAGCAGCTTAGTGGCGGGAGTGAGCACTGAAGCTTTCTTT TRBJ1-1 - TRBV7-2 - 15
CASRLEVSTDTQYF TGTGCCAGCCGGCTAGAGGTGAGCACAGATACGCAGTATTTT TRBJ2-3 - TRBV2 - 14
CASSLGVSGNTIYF TGTGCCAGCAGCTTAGGGGTCTCTGGAAACACCATATATTTT TRBJ1-3 - TRBV7-9 - 14
CASRRQENTGELFF TGCGCCAGCCGTCGACAGGAAAACACCGGGGAGCTGTTTTTT TRBJ2-2 - TRBV10-2 - 14
CASLQGDKMNTEAFF TGTGCCAGCCTTCAGGGGGACAAAATGAACACTGAAGCTTTCTTT TRBJ1-1 TRBD1 TRBV6-6 - 15
CASSRPGLAIVRVYEQYF TGTGCCAGCAGTCGACCGGGACTAGCAATCGTACGGGTCTACGAGCAGTACTTC TRBJ2-7 TRBD2 TRBV28 - 18
CASSLASSATYEQYF TGTGCCAGCAGCTTAGCGTCTAGCGCCACCTACGAGCAGTACTTC TRBJ2-7 - TRBV7-2 - 15
CASSPRGGTSGPSSYNEQFF TGCGCCAGCTCACCAAGAGGGGGGACTAGCGGCCCCAGCTCCTACAATGAGCAGTTCTTC TRBJ2-1 TRBD2 TRBV4-1 once 20
CATSSLQAVDEKLFF TGTGCCACCAGCAGCCTACAGGCAGTCGATGAAAAACTGTTTTTT TRBJ1-4 - TRBV15 - 15
CASSLDLIQTADTQYF TGCGCCAGCAGCTTGGATCTAATACAGACAGCAGATACGCAGTATTTT TRBJ2-3 - TRBV5-1 - 16
CASSLDRGTRQDTEAFF TGTGCCAGCTCACTCGATCGTGGCACCCGTCAGGACACTGAAGCTTTCTTT TRBJ1-1 - TRBV18 - 17
CASTYGQGAEAFF TGTGCCAGCACCTACGGACAGGGGGCTGAAGCTTTCTTT TRBJ1-1 TRBD1 TRBV6-6 - 13
CATSRERTGNSRVANAGELFF TGTGCCACCAGCAGAGAGCGGACAGGGAATAGTAGGGTGGCTAACGCCGGGGAGCTGTTTTTT TRBJ2-2 TRBD1 TRBV15 - 21
CASSPESGTGPIEQYF TGTGCCAGCAGTCCCGAGTCCGGGACAGGGCCGATCGAGCAGTACTTC TRBJ2-7 TRBD1 TRBV27 - 16
CASSRFRGGGTGELFF TGTGCCAGCAGCAGATTCAGGGGAGGTGGGACCGGGGAGCTGTTTTTT TRBJ2-2 - TRBV9 - 16
CASSLRDGDEKLFF TGCGCCAGCAGCCTCCGTGATGGGGATGAAAAACTGTTTTTT TRBJ1-4 - TRBV4-1 - 14
CASSLAPQGMGTGANVLTF TGCGCCAGCAGCTTGGCGCCGCAGGGGATGGGAACTGGGGCCAACGTCCTGACTTTC TRBJ2-6 - TRBV5-1 - 19
CASSAPGTGSPTNYGYTF TGTGCCAGCAGCGCCCCCGGGACAGGATCCCCCACTAACTATGGCTACACCTTC TRBJ1-2 TRBD1 TRBV9 - 18
CASSPSREDEQFF TGTGCCAGCTCACCGTCACGGGAGGATGAGCAGTTCTTC TRBJ2-1 TRBD2 TRBV18 - 13